Following are 27 T cell receptor beta chains from one sample sequenced in a study of blood T cell repertoires in COVID-19. Produced via immunoSEQ multiplex PCR; TCRdb's table is partial and in-frame only. Here the sample spans about 160,000 clones, 80% to 85% being singletons. Sequenced material: peripheral blood. These receptors all stem from an elderly woman with active or convalescent COVID-19.

This chain links TRBV18 with TRBJ1-1, with 7 bases that match TRBD1. V shed 3 bases, J shed 3 bases, and the junction held 1 base outside the gene matches. The CDR3 has 13 residues. CDR1 is KGHSH, CDR2 LQKENI, per germline. The DNA of the CDR3 is TGTGCCAGCTCACCTCAGGGGGACACTGAAGCTTTCTTT. Translated, it gives CASSPQGDTEAFF. Looking up the rest from reference TRBV18 and TRBJ1-1 gives the full variable domain: NAGVMQNPRHLVRRRGQEARLRCSPMKGHSHVYWYRQLPEEGLKFMVYLQKENIIDESGMPKERFSAEFPKEGPSILRIQQVVRGDSAAYFCASSPQGDTEAFFGQGTRLTVV.

This clone was picked up one time. V is TRBV24-1 and J is TRBJ1-3, with 7 bases fitting TRBD1. Losses at the gene ends were 1 base for V and 2 bases for J; bases not matched to a gene: 4. The CDR3 contains 16 residues. In germline, CDR1 is KGHDR, CDR2 SFDVKD. CDR3 nucleotide sequence: TGTGCCACCAGTGATTTCTGGCAGGGGGCTGGAAACACCATATATTTT. Translating it yields CATSDFWQGAGNTIYF.

The chain joins TRBV11-2 to TRBJ2-7, with D possibly being TRBD2 (6 bases). CDR3 length: 15 amino acids. Germline V gene lookup returns CDR1 SGHAT and CDR2 FQNNGV. The V end was cut by 1 base, the J end by 1 base, with 11 bases between. The CDR3 DNA reads as TGTGCCAGCAGCTTAGTTCCCGGGACTTCCTACGAGCAGTACTTC. Its protein product is CASSLVPGTSYEQYF.

A few counts support this clone. The chain recombines TRBV27 with TRBJ2-3; 13 bases agree with TRBD2. This CDR3 spans 15 amino acids. J was trimmed by 4 bases and V by 5 bases; bases with no gene match: 3. Germline V lookup: CDR1 MNHEY, CDR2 SMNVEV (reference sequence). CDR3 in DNA: TGTGCCAGCAGTAGAACTAGCGGGGGGGCAGATACGCAGTATTTT. This translates into CASSRTSGGADTQYF.

The chain carries TRBV5-5 and TRBJ1-1, with D perhaps TRBD1 (5 bases). The CDR3 runs to 14 residues. Germline V CDR1 and CDR2: SGHKS, YYEKEE (reference sequence). The V gene lost 0 bases and the J gene lost 1 base, with 7 bases spanning the gap. CDR3 loop: CASSLVQGNTEAFF. In DNA form, the CDR3 reads TGTGCCAGCAGCTTGGTTCAGGGGAACACTGAAGCTTTCTTT.

The genes are TRBV6-2 or TRBV6-3 and TRBJ1-1; D uncertain. V lost 6 bases and J 8 bases, leaving 28 bases between the germline ends. Germline CDR1 and CDR2: MNHEY and SVGEGT. The CDR3 runs 17 residues. The CDR3: CASSPLGRAWSNQEAFF. The CDR3 nucleotides read TGTGCCAGCAGCCCGCTAGGGAGGGCCTGGTCGAACCAAGAAGCTTTCTTT.

The gene calls are TRBV3-1 (or the pseudogene TRBV3-2) and TRBJ2-7, with 8 bases aligning to TRBD1. V lost 0 bases, J lost 3 bases, and 4 bases stayed unmatched. In germline, CDR1 is LGHDT, CDR2 YNNKEL (reference sequence). The CDR3 totals 15 residues. The CDR3, as DNA: TGTGCCAGCAGCCAAGACTGGGGACAGGTCTACGAGCAGTACTTC. It translates to CASSQDWGQVYEQYF.

V and J are TRBV7-9 and TRBJ2-3, with D possibly being TRBD2 (5 bases). This CDR3 is built from 16 residues. The germline CDR1 and CDR2 sequences are SEHNR and FQNEAQ (reference sequence). Trimming removed 1 base from V and 2 bases from J, with 13 bases in between. The CDR3 DNA sequence: TGTGCCAGCAGCTTAGTCGGGATCGAATTCACAGATACGCAGTATTTT. Its protein is CASSLVGIEFTDTQYF. The full variable domain, completed using reference TRBV7-9 and TRBJ2-3, is DTGVSQNPRHKITKRGQNVTFRCDPISEHNRLYWYRQTLGQGPEFLTYFQNEAQLEKSRLLSDRFSAERPKGSFSTLEIQRTEQGDSAMYLCASSLVGIEFTDTQYFGPGTRLTVL.

V gene TRBV29-1 combines with J gene TRBJ2-2, with 8 bases matching TRBD2. The germline CDR1 and CDR2 sequences are SQVTM and ANQGSEA. The CDR3 is 14 amino acids. The V segment lost 6 bases and the J segment 5 bases; nucleotides outside the gene matches: 8. The CDR3: CSVVLSGGTGELFF. CDR3 nucleotide sequence: TGCAGCGTGGTTCTAAGCGGGGGTACCGGGGAGCTGTTTTTT.

The chain has TRBV30 and TRBJ2-7; D is possibly TRBD2 (5 bases). CDR1 is GTSNPN and CDR2 is SVGIG in the germline V gene (reference sequence). V lost 8 bases and J lost 7, with 18 bases in between. The CDR3 covers 12 residues. CDR3 sequence: CALGRGKGEQYF. Here the CDR3 DNA reads TGTGCCCTAGGACGGGGAAAAGGGGAGCAGTACTTC. Full variable domain (remainder filled in from reference TRBV30 and TRBJ2-7): SQTIHQWPATLVQPVGSPLSLECTVEGTSNPNLYWYRQAAGRGLQLLFYSVGIGQISSEVPQNLSASRPQDRQFILSSKKLLLSDSGFYLCALGRGKGEQYFGPGTRLTVT.

The J gene is TRBJ2-2, the V gene TRBV11-2; the D gene is possibly TRBD1 (8 bases). Trimming stripped 5 bases from V and 0 bases from J, with 13 bases between. The CDR3 runs to 16 residues. CDR1 is SGHAT and CDR2 is FQNNGV in the germline V gene. The CDR3 DNA follows: TGTGCCAGCAGCACAGGGGGGGCGTCGAACACCGGGGAGCTGTTTTTT. Its protein is CASSTGGASNTGELFF.

The chain is built from TRBV5-1 and TRBJ1-1, with 7 bases aligning to TRBD1. The CDR3 spans 15 residues. Trimming cost V 2 bases and J 4 bases; bases outside gene matches: 8. CDR1 is SGHRS, CDR2 YFSETQ, per germline. CDR3 loop: CASSFDDRVATEAFF. As DNA, the CDR3 is TGCGCCAGCAGCTTCGACGACAGGGTGGCCACTGAAGCTTTCTTT.

The CDR3 nucleotides read TGCGCCAGCAGCCAAGACAGGGGATGGAATGAAAAACTGTTTTTT. Amino acid sequence: CASSQDRGWNEKLFF. The rearrangement links TRBV4-3 to TRBJ1-4, with D possibly TRBD1 on 6 matching bases. CDR3 length: 15 amino acids. CDR1 is LGHNA and CDR2 is YSLEER in the germline V gene. V lost 0 bases to trimming and J lost 5 bases, with 10 bases between them.

The chain recombines TRBV3-1 (or the pseudogene TRBV3-2) with TRBJ2-2; the match to TRBD1 covers 10 bases. This CDR3 region has 17 residues. V shed 0 bases, J shed 8 bases, and the junction held 9 bases outside the gene matches. Germline assignment: CDR1 LGHDT and CDR2 YNNKEL (reference sequence). The CDR3 DNA is TGTGCCAGCAGCCAAGAGGGGACAGGGGAATTCAATGGGGAGCTGTTTTTT. Translation: CASSQEGTGEFNGELFF.

The V call is TRBV12-3 or TRBV12-4, the J call TRBJ1-1; no clear D gene. The ends were cut back, 6 bases at V and 0 bases at J, with 8 bases in the middle. The CDR3 contains 13 residues. In DNA form, the CDR3 reads TGTGCCAGCAGCCAACAGATGAACACTGAAGCTTTCTTT. Translated, it gives CASSQQMNTEAFF.

The V call is TRBV9, the J call TRBJ2-3; the D gene is possibly TRBD2 (6 bases). Germline assignment: CDR1 SGDLS and CDR2 YYNGEE. V was cut by 4 bases and J by 4 bases, with 25 bases left in between. CDR3 length: 18 amino acids. The CDR3 loop is CASSLPWGESRAPDTQYF. CDR3 DNA: TGTGCCAGCAGCCTGCCCTGGGGGGAGTCTAGAGCCCCAGATACGCAGTATTTT.

This clone was observed once. This chain links TRBV18 with TRBJ1-2; TRBD1 aligns across 9 bases. The CDR3 spans 13 residues. Germline V gene data show CDR1 as KGHSH and CDR2 as LQKENI. Trimming took 3 bases from V and 8 from J; bases not matched to a gene: 4. The CDR3 sequence: CASSPGQGRGYTF. Here the CDR3 DNA reads TGTGCCAGCTCACCCGGACAGGGGCGAGGCTACACCTTC.

The rearrangement links TRBV4-3 to TRBJ2-1, with a weak D call TRBD1 (6 bases). Trimming cost V 4 bases and J 5 bases, with 12 bases left between them. Germline V gene lookup returns CDR1 LGHNA and CDR2 YSLEER. The CDR3 runs 14 residues. Here the CDR3 DNA reads TGCGCCAGCAGCCTCAGGACAGAAAACAATGAGCAGTTCTTC. Encoded protein: CASSLRTENNEQFF.

The chain is built from TRBV5-1 and TRBJ2-7, with D maybe TRBD2 (6 bases). The CDR3 sequence is 12 residues long. CDR1 is SGHRS and CDR2 is YFSETQ in the germline V gene. V was clipped by 7 bases and J by 0 bases, with 8 bases between them. CDR3 sequence (DNA): TGCGCCAGCTCGGAGGGCTCCTACGAGCAGTACTTC. It translates to CASSEGSYEQYF.

The chain links TRBV5-1 to TRBJ1-2; the D gene is possibly TRBD1 (5 bases). CDR1 and CDR2 (germline): SGHRS, YFSETQ. The V and J ends lost 0 bases and 6 bases respectively, with 15 bases between them. The CDR3 runs to 15 residues. The CDR3 loop is CASSLEAGWRDGYTF. The CDR3 bases are TGCGCCAGCAGCTTGGAAGCAGGGTGGAGAGATGGCTACACCTTC.

The chain uses TRBV7-8 and TRBJ1-1, with 7 nucleotides matching TRBD1. The germline gives CDR1 SGHVS, CDR2 FQNEAQ. The CDR3 sequence is 15 residues long. Trimming cost V 2 bases and J 5 bases; bases outside gene matches: 8. The chain's CDR3 is CASSLLQGGGTEAFF. The CDR3 nucleotides read TGTGCCAGCAGCTTATTGCAGGGGGGTGGGACTGAAGCTTTCTTT.

This clone was observed a few times. The genes are TRBV30 and TRBJ1-3; 8 bases map to TRBD1. Unmatched junction bases numbered 5, after V lost 8 bases and J lost 2 bases. CDR1 and CDR2 from the germline V gene are GTSNPN and SVGIG (reference sequence). CDR3 length: 13 amino acids. The DNA for the CDR3 is TGTGCCGGCCAGGGGGCGCCTGGAAACACCATATATTTT. Protein: CAGQGAPGNTIYF.

V gene TRBV10-1 combines with J gene TRBJ2-5; D is possibly TRBD1 (6 bases). Germline-derived CDR1 and CDR2 are WNHNN and SYGVQD (reference sequence). V was clipped by 9 bases and J by 2 bases, with 22 bases between them. The CDR3 runs to 16 residues. The CDR3 protein is CARTPPDYREQETQYF. Here the CDR3 DNA reads TGCGCCAGGACACCCCCAGATTACAGGGAACAAGAGACCCAGTACTTC.

V and J are TRBV9 and TRBJ2-1; tentative D call: TRBD1 (6 bases). The V gene lost 4 bases and the J gene lost 7 bases, with 15 bases spanning the gap. The CDR3 extends over 14 amino acids. Germline V gene sequence: CDR1 SGDLS, CDR2 YYNGEE. CDR3: CASSPEGTRNEQFF. The CDR3 nucleotides are TGTGCCAGCAGCCCTGAGGGGACACGGAATGAGCAGTTCTTC. Combining the CDR3 with reference TRBV9 and TRBJ2-1 gives the whole variable domain DSGVTQTPKHLITATGQRVTLRCSPRSGDLSVYWYQQSLDQGLQFLIQYYNGEERAKGNILERFSAQQFPDLHSELNLSSLELGDSALYFCASSPEGTRNEQFFGPGTRLTVL.

The chain couples TRBV14 to TRBJ2-1; TRBD1 is a possible D gene (5 bases). With 3 bases removed from V and 8 bases from J, the gap between germline ends came to 14 bases. The germline CDR1 and CDR2 sequences are SGHDN and FVKESK. The CDR3 covers 14 residues. The CDR3 sequence is CASSQYGRGDEQFF. CDR3 DNA: TGTGCCAGCAGCCAGTACGGAAGGGGCGATGAGCAGTTCTTC.

The chain employs TRBV24-1 and TRBJ2-3; D not resolved. The CDR3 length is 13 residues. Trimming left V 4 bases short and J 3 bases short, with 7 bases between. Germline lookup yields CDR1 KGHDR and CDR2 SFDVKD. The CDR3 nucleotides are TGTGCCACCAGTGACGCCAGAACAGATACGCAGTATTTT. Translating gives CATSDARTDTQYF.

The chain employs TRBV9 and TRBJ1-2; TRBD1 agrees at 7 bases. Germline values: CDR1 SGDLS, CDR2 YYNGEE. V shed 2 bases and J 1 base; nucleotides not matched to a gene: 5. The CDR3 extends over 15 amino acids. In DNA form, the CDR3 reads TGTGCCAGCAGCGTGGACAGGACTCTTAACTATGGCTACACCTTC. Translating it yields CASSVDRTLNYGYTF.